The entry below describes one TCR beta chain. In the authors' workflow: Junction-only sequences without quality scores were provided by ImmunoSEQ, so filtering was different. TCRdb's table, derived via immunoSEQ multiplex PCR, lists solely in-frame clones and lacks some. V and J calls and clone size are as listed in that table; D and trimming were resolved from the DNA. The sample contains roughly 1,800,000 clones, approximately 94% of which appear only once. The CDR3 extends over 15 amino acids. The germline CDR1 and CDR2 sequences are SGHTA and FQGNSA. V was clipped by 2 bases and J by 6 bases, with 16 bases between them. This sample was included in a study of shared clonotypes between healthy human individuals. Positively selected for CCR7, the CD45RO-negative cells used as naive CD8 cells excluded terminally differentiated effector memory CD45RA+ cells.

The chain combines TRBV7-2 with TRBJ1-2; D gene unclear. Specimen: naive CD8+ T cells sorted from blood. This TCR was recovered from a man aged 18 to 35 in good health. The CDR3 sequence is CASSLPEEARDGYTF. In DNA form, the CDR3 reads TGTGCCAGCAGCTTACCAGAGGAGGCCCGCGATGGCTACACCTTC.